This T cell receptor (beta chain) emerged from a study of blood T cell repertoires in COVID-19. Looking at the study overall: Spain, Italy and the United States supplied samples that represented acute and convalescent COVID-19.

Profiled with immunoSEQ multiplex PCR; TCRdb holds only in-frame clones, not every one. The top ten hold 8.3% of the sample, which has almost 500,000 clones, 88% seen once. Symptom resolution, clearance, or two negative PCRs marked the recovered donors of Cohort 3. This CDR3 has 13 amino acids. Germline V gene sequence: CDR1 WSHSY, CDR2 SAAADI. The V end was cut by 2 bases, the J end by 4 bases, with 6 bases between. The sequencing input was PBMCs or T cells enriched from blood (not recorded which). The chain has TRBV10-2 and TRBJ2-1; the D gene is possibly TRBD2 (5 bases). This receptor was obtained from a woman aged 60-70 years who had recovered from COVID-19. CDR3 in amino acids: CASSEPGYNEQFF. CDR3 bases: TGCGCCAGCAGTGAGCCGGGGTACAATGAGCAGTTCTTC.